Listed here is a single TCR beta chain. The read ends 3 residues before the CDR3 terminus; that terminus is restored from the germline J gene. The sample comes from a study of T cells in women clearing cervical HPV infection. Trimming pared 0 bases from V and 3 bases from J, leaving 9 bases between. From germline, CDR1 is DFQATT and CDR2 SNEGSKA (reference sequence). This CDR3 is built from 13 residues. The method was immunoSEQ multiplex PCR; TCRdb's version includes in-frame clones alone and lacks a portion of them. Here the sample table reports about 28,000 clones. Sequenced input: blood buffy coat. The source is a woman aged 18 to 75 with a cervical HPV16 infection that either progressed to CIN3+ or cleared (not recorded which). The chain couples TRBV20-1 to TRBJ2-7; D might be TRBD1 (5 bases). The sequenced part of the CDR3 DNA is TGCAGTGCTAGAGATCAGGGTAACTACGAG. This codes for CSARDQGNYE. The complete CDR3 reads CSARDQGNYEQYF.